These 19 T cell receptor beta chains came from one sample sequenced in a study of beta chain features in type 1 diabetes. cDNA synthesis used the whole RNA isolate, giving expressed TCRB sequences. Libraries were prepared by immunoSEQ multiplex PCR; TCRdb keeps only in-frame clonotypes and omits some of them. This table holds 350,000 to 450,000 clones, about 15% found once. What was sequenced was naive CD4+ T cells from blood. The receptors stem from a woman between 18 and 29 years old in good health.

The chain recombines TRBV29-1 with TRBJ1-2; possibly TRBD1 for D (6 bases). Trimming took 7 bases from V and 7 from J, leaving 13 bases between them. Germline V gene data show CDR1 as SQVTM and CDR2 as ANQGSEA. The CDR3 spans 11 residues. CDR3 DNA: TGCAGCGGCGGACAGCTCGGTGGCTACACCTTC. Translated: CSGGQLGGYTF. Full variable domain (missing parts from reference TRBV29-1 and TRBJ1-2): SAVISQKPSRDICQRGTSLTIQCQVDSQVTMMFWYRQQPGQSLTLIATANQGSEATYESGFVIDKFPISRPNLTFSTLTVSNMSPEDSSIYLCSGGQLGGYTFGSGTRLTVV.

This clone was seen a handful of times. The chain is built from TRBV27 and TRBJ2-3, with 8 bases aligning to TRBD2. Germline values: CDR1 MNHEY, CDR2 SMNVEV (reference sequence). V dropped 4 bases and J dropped 5; count of bases not matched to a gene: 11. The CDR3 contains 16 residues. The CDR3 DNA follows: TGTGCCAGCAGTTCCCTCTTAGCGGGGCGGGGAGATACGCAGTATTTT. This gives the protein CASSSLLAGRGDTQYF.

This chain joins TRBV30 and TRBJ2-5; D is ambiguous. CDR1 and CDR2 from the germline V gene are GTSNPN and SVGIG (reference sequence). There are 11 residues in the CDR3. Between the trimmed V and J ends, which lost 4 bases and 6 bases, there was a span of 9 bases. The CDR3 region is CAWTLSKTQYF. As DNA, the CDR3 is TGTGCCTGGACCCTATCGAAGACCCAGTACTTC.

The gene calls are TRBV7-2 and TRBJ2-3, with a possible D match to TRBD1 (5 bases). The CDR3 sequence is 16 residues long. Germline V gene data show CDR1 as SGHTA and CDR2 as FQGNSA. Trimming left V 0 bases short and J 2 bases short, with 12 bases between. The CDR3 loop reads CASSLAQGWDTDTQYF. CDR3 DNA: TGTGCCAGCAGCTTAGCGCAGGGCTGGGACACAGATACGCAGTATTTT.

The chain has TRBV27 and TRBJ2-3, with 11 nucleotides matching TRBD1. The germline CDR1 and CDR2 sequences are MNHEY and SMNVEV (reference sequence). The CDR3 is 15 residues long. V gave up 6 bases and J gave up 7 bases; unmatched junction bases: 9. DNA of the CDR3: TGTGCCAGCAGCCGCGGACAGGGGGCTCCCCATACGCAGTATTTT. It encodes CASSRGQGAPHTQYF.

In this sample, this clone turned up a few times. The chain employs TRBV10-3 and TRBJ2-2, with 9 bases identical to TRBD2. The CDR3 is 18 amino acids. V lost 4 bases, J lost 1 base, and 10 bases stayed unmatched. Germline CDR1 ENHRY, CDR2 SYGVKD. CDR3 region: CAISGPPTSGKNTGELFF. In nucleotides, the CDR3 is TGTGCCATCAGTGGTCCACCGACTAGCGGAAAGAACACCGGGGAGCTGTTTTTT.

The chain couples TRBV10-3 to TRBJ2-1; TRBD2 aligns across 7 bases. CDR3 length: 16 residues. From germline, CDR1 is ENHRY and CDR2 SYGVKD. Trimming at V came to 2 bases and at J to 7 bases, leaving 11 bases not matched to a gene. DNA of the CDR3: TGTGCCATCAGTGAGAGACTCAGCGGGACCCAAAATGAGCAGTTCTTC. The encoded protein is CAISERLSGTQNEQFF.

This clone was seen a handful of times. The chain employs TRBV5-1 and TRBJ2-5, with TRBD2 matching over 12 bases. Germline CDR1 is SGHRS and CDR2 is YFSETQ. The V and J ends lost 0 bases and 4 bases, in that order; junction bases with no gene match: 1. The CDR3 runs 15 residues. The CDR3 sequence is CASSLAGLAGETQYF. The DNA of the CDR3 is TGCGCCAGCAGCTTGGCGGGACTAGCGGGAGAGACCCAGTACTTC.

V gene TRBV4-1 combines with J gene TRBJ2-3, with TRBD1 matching 8 bases. CDR3 size: 17 residues. Germline V gives CDR1 MGHRA, CDR2 YSYEKL. J lost 0 bases, V lost 4 bases, and 9 bases had no gene match. The CDR3, as DNA: TGCGCCAGCAGCCGATATGCCGGGACAGGCAGCACAGATACGCAGTATTTT. Translated, it gives CASSRYAGTGSTDTQYF.

V gene TRBV5-4 combines with J gene TRBJ1-2; TRBD1 matches at 7 bases. The CDR3 is made up of 13 amino acids. Germline V gene sequence: CDR1 SGHNT, CDR2 YYREEE (reference sequence). Trimming at V came to 4 bases and at J to 4 bases, leaving 4 bases not matched to a gene. The CDR3 bases are TGTGCCAGCAGCCTGGGACAGTTCTATGGCTACACCTTC. Translating gives CASSLGQFYGYTF.

V gene TRBV5-1 combines with J gene TRBJ2-5; 7 positions agree with TRBD2. CDR1 SGHRS and CDR2 YFSETQ come from the germline V gene. The CDR3 is 14 residues long. The V segment lost 4 bases and the J segment 1 base; nucleotides outside the gene matches: 4. CDR3 sequence: CASSGLAVQETQYF. The CDR3 DNA is TGCGCCAGCAGCGGGCTAGCGGTCCAAGAGACCCAGTACTTC.

This chain connects TRBV5-4 to TRBJ2-3; 13 positions agree with TRBD2. V was pared by 4 bases and J by 2 bases, with 4 bases of the junction left unmatched. This CDR3 contains 16 residues. Germline V gene sequence: CDR1 SGHNT, CDR2 YYREEE (reference sequence). CDR3 sequence (DNA): TGTGCCAGCAGCCTCGGACTAGCGGGAGCCACAGATACGCAGTATTTT. Its protein is CASSLGLAGATDTQYF.

The chain joins TRBV11-2 to TRBJ1-1; unclear D gene. The CDR3 is 14 residues long. Germline lookup yields CDR1 SGHAT and CDR2 FQNNGV. The ends were cut back, 0 bases at V and 4 bases at J, with 9 bases in the middle. The CDR3 DNA is TGTGCCAGCAGCTTAGATCTCAGCGGCACTGAAGCTTTCTTT. Translation: CASSLDLSGTEAFF. Variable domain in full (rest from reference TRBV11-2 and TRBJ1-1): EAGVAQSPRYKIIEKRQSVAFWCNPISGHATLYWYQQILGQGPKLLIQFQNNGVVDDSQLPKDRFSAERLKGVDSTLKIQPAKLEDSAVYLCASSLDLSGTEAFFGQGTRLTVV.

This clone was seen a handful of times. This chain connects TRBV2 to TRBJ2-7; TRBD1 might be the D (6 bases). The CDR3 is 14 residues long. Germline V CDR1 and CDR2: SNHLY, FYNNEI. With 2 bases removed from V and 2 bases from J, the gap between germline ends came to 10 bases. The CDR3 nucleotides are TGTGCCAGCAGTGAACAGGGGCAAACCTACGAGCAGTACTTC. Its protein is CASSEQGQTYEQYF.

J is TRBJ2-1 and V is TRBV28; no definite D call. There are 13 residues in the CDR3. V dropped 3 bases and J dropped 4 bases, with 7 bases sitting between them. CDR1 MDHEN and CDR2 SYDVKM come from the germline V gene. In nucleotides, the CDR3 is TGTGCCAGCAGTTTTTTCGGGTACAATGAGCAGTTCTTC. This codes for CASSFFGYNEQFF. Drawing the rest from reference TRBV28 and TRBJ2-1, the complete variable domain is DVKVTQSSRYLVKRTGEKVFLECVQDMDHENMFWYRQDPGLGLRLIYFSYDVKMKEKGDIPEGYSVSREKKERFSLILESASTNQTSMYLCASSFFGYNEQFFGPGTRLTVL.

This clone was detected a few times. This rearrangement joins TRBV7-3 to TRBJ2-2, with 9 bases lining up with TRBD2. CDR1 is SGHTA and CDR2 is FQGTGA in the germline V gene. Trimming removed 6 bases from V and 1 base from J; junction bases left unmatched: 3. There are 15 residues in the CDR3. The CDR3 nucleotides read TGTGCCAGCAGGCGAGCGGGAGGGAACACCGGGGAGCTGTTTTTT. Translating it yields CASRRAGGNTGELFF.

The chain recombines TRBV28 with TRBJ1-5, with a weak D call TRBD1 (6 bases). Germline lookup yields CDR1 MDHEN and CDR2 SYDVKM. Deletions cut 6 bases from V and 2 bases from J, with 14 bases between. The CDR3 spans 15 residues. The CDR3 loop is CASSFGGEGNQPQHF. The CDR3 DNA follows: TGTGCCAGCAGCTTTGGGGGCGAGGGCAATCAGCCCCAGCATTTT.

A single count supports this clone. The chain recombines TRBV5-1 with TRBJ2-3; 7 bases map to TRBD2. J gave up 5 bases and V 0 bases, and 9 bases lay outside the gene matches. The CDR3 runs 16 residues. Germline CDR1 is SGHRS and CDR2 is YFSETQ. Here the CDR3 DNA reads TGCGCCAGCAGCTTGGCCACGGGAGGCCCCCAAGATACGCAGTATTTT. Translated, it gives CASSLATGGPQDTQYF.

The chain is built from TRBV29-1 and TRBJ1-1, with 8 nucleotides matching TRBD1. This CDR3 has 10 residues. Trimming took 4 bases from V and 11 from J; bases not matched to a gene: 3. The germline CDR1 and CDR2 sequences are SQVTM and ANQGSEA. CDR3 in amino acids: CSVVRTGAFF. The CDR3 DNA is TGCAGCGTTGTCCGGACAGGGGCTTTCTTT.